This T cell receptor (beta chain) was sequenced in a study of blood T cell repertoires in COVID-19 (dated by TCRdb to about 2020). Regarding the research as a whole: The collaborator samples originated in the United States, Italy and Spain and spanned the acute and convalescent phases of COVID-19. The prospective study material was composed of cDNA or gDNA derived from T cells, B-cell-depleted T cells, or PBMCs. Subjects who had been exposed to COVID-19, were actively infected with it, or had recovered from it provided the deeply sampled blood TCRbeta repertoires that made up the dataset. The repertoires were made available in a free public database intended to serve as a resource for research on the immune response to SARS-CoV-2. The samples were drawn from two sources: the first 160 participants of the ongoing ImmuneRACE study, and 1,000 to 1,500 subjects contributed by 6 global collaborators. Nearly every sample came with metadata listing a de-identified subject ID, COVID-19 status, age in years and sex. Where available, HLA class I and class II types were taken from metadata supplied by the sample provider and were not determined by assay-based typing. The paper's findings and limits, for the study overall: How much clinical and demographic metadata was included differed by source and by participant, and the metadata was provided uncurated.

A single count supports this clone. What antigen it recognizes has not been identified. Per-base quality was not reported, and no clone a single base away is much larger than it. Participants in the prospective study were enrolled through a virtual design, were aged about 18 to 89 years, and lived in approximately 25 United States geographic areas. To assign participants to cohorts, the prospective study relied on clinical history that participants themselves reported in a screening survey and a study questionnaire. Mobile phlebotomists in the prospective study collected whole blood, serum and a nasopharyngeal or oropharyngeal swab from every participant. Participants in the prospective study had the option to provide additional blood draws and questionnaires over an approximately 2-month period. Blood samples from the prospective study were shipped frozen or at room temperature prior to DNA extraction.

V ends up 3 bases short and J 5 bases short, with an unmatched junction base count of 5. Taken from the germline V gene, the CDR1 and CDR2 loops are SGHRS and YFSETQ. The CDR3 holds 15 amino acids from the cysteine to the phenylalanine. Just the 45-base CDR3 DNA is kept, in frame starting at base 1. The immunoSEQ Assay, a bias-controlled multiplex PCR, was used to amplify TCRbeta CDR3 regions from genomic DNA. From the authors' description of their analysis: The number of nucleated cells in each sample was estimated from the amplification of reference gene primers within the assay. To quantify the absolute abundance of each unique TCRbeta CDR3 rearrangement, sequence reads were collapsed and filtered. For each sample, productive Simpson clonality was calculated as the square root of Simpson's diversity index across productive rearrangements. Entries here come from immuneACCESS through TCRdb and include only in-frame sequences with V and J called. Some clones fail to appear in such tables; in the studies checked, an unresolved V gene covers under half of the shortfall, and the cause of the remainder is unknown. The DNA gave D and trimming, while V, J and clone size come from that table. The table for this sample lists about 220,000 clones; 80% to 90% of them were counted only once. The ten largest clones take up under 4% of the sample.

The TCR originated in a woman between 18 and 29 years old in a cohort exposed to, infected with or recovered from COVID-19 (not recorded which). The chain is made from TRBV5-1 and TRBJ1-4, and 9 junction bases match TRBD1. Sequenced sample: PBMCs or T cells enriched from blood (not recorded which). The sequenced DNA is TGCGCCAGCAGCTCACAGGGGGCCGAGAATGAAAAACTGTTTTTT. The encoded protein is CASSSQGAENEKLFF.